This TCR beta chain emerged from a study of cytomegalovirus exposure and HLA in healthy donors. This CDR3 is 16 amino acids long. CDR1 and CDR2 (germline): ENHRY, SYGVKD. The V gene end was trimmed by 0 bases and the J gene end by 6 bases; junction bases not matched to a gene: 3. This clone was seen a handful of times. Its target is not known. 60 Vbeta and 13 Jbeta primers were used in PCR. The method was immunoSEQ multiplex PCR; TCRdb's version includes in-frame clones alone and lacks a portion of them. The table has some 150,000 clones, approximately 87% seen once. Whole-study results and caveats: TCR beta chain V- and J-gene trimming was linked, in a later analysis, to a missense variant in DCLRE1C. Looking again later, the authors saw that most CMV-associated TCR beta chains seemed HLA-restricted.

This rearrangement joins TRBV10-3 to TRBJ2-1, with TRBD2 identical over 12 bases. The specimen was PBMCs. This sequence was found in a middle-aged man in good health and CMV-seronegative. Here the CDR3 DNA reads TGTGCCATCAGTGAGTCGACTAGCGGGAGTAGCAATGAGCAGTTCTTC. Protein product: CAISESTSGSSNEQFF.